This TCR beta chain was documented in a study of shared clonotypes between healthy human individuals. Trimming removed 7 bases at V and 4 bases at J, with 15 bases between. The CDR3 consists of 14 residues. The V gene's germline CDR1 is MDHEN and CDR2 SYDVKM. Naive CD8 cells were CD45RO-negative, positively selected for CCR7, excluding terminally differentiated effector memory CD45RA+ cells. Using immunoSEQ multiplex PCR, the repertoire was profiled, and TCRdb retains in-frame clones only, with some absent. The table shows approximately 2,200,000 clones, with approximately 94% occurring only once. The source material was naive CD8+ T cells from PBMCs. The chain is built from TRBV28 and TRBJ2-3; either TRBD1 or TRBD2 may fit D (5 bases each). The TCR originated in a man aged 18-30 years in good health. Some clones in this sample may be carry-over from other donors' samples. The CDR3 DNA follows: TGTGCCAGCACCCTTCCGGGGCGCGCAGATACGCAGTATTTT. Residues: CASTLPGRADTQYF.